This T cell receptor beta chain was profiled in a study of vaccination and CD4 T cells after COVID-19. About the research overall: Cells were stimulated with overlapping spike peptide pools from SARS-CoV-2, HCoV-NL63, HCoV-OC43 and HCoV-229E.

V shed 5 bases, J shed 3 bases, and the junction held 8 bases outside the gene matches. The CDR3 has 16 residues. Germline CDR1 is SGHTA and CDR2 is FQGNSA. This clonotype turned up a few times. Its cognate antigen is unknown. Treatment meaning: approximately 9-day PBMC culture with coronavirus spike peptide pools or control peptides (ViraFEST assay). Sequencing of DNA taken from cultured CD4+ T cells relied on the Oncomine TCR Beta short-read assay. TCRdb reprocessed the PCR reads via MiXCR and lists one record per CDR3 protein. Of 20,000 to 30,000 distinct CDR3 sequences listed, about 60% are singletons.

The sequencing input was CD4+ T cells from blood, cultured in vitro. The J gene is TRBJ1-2, the V gene TRBV7-2; TRBD1 agrees at 11 bases. The clonotype originates from a human donor who had recovered from COVID-19. The CDR3 coding sequence is TGTGCCAGCAGCCGGACAGGGGGCGGGGGGGACTATGGCTACACCTTC. It yields the protein CASSRTGGGGDYGYTF. The variable domain in full, completed from reference TRBV7-2 and TRBJ1-2, reads GAGVSQSPSNKVTEKGKDVELRCDPISGHTALYWYRQSLGQGLEFLIYFQGNSAPDKSGLPSDRFSAERTGGSVSTLTIQRTQQEDSAVYLCASSRTGGGGDYGYTFGSGTRLTVV.